This T cell receptor beta chain was identified during a study of cytomegalovirus exposure and HLA in healthy donors. Notes on the study in general: The study designated 150 to 200 TCR beta chains cytomegalovirus-associated. Follow-up analysis seemed to connect common viral pathogens with several of the most significant clusters identified. Analyses of presence/absence relied on an assumption of roughly uniform sequencing depth across donors. Sequencing probably produced one cluster of sequence variants that were highly shared.

Deletions cut 8 bases from V and 2 bases from J, with 11 bases between. Germline V gene data show CDR1 as LNHDA and CDR2 as SQIVND (reference sequence). The CDR3 runs to 13 residues. A word on this clone: Its antigen is currently unknown.

The PCR contained 60 Vbeta and 13 Jbeta primers. Profiling relied on immunoSEQ multiplex PCR, and the TCRdb table lists in-frame clones only, not all of them. Altogether some 150,000 clones are present, over 75% being singletons, with the ten largest covering about 3.4%. The sample comprised PBMCs. V usage is TRBV19 and J usage is TRBJ2-3; TRBD2 might be the D (5 bases). This TCR was sampled from a female donor in good health and CMV-seronegative. In DNA form, the CDR3 reads TGTGCCAGTCTCCGGGGAGACACAGATACGCAGTATTTT. It specifies CASLRGDTDTQYF.